The 14 T cell receptor beta chains below all came from one sample that was sequenced in a study of cytomegalovirus exposure and HLA in healthy donors. The PCR was carried out with 60 Vbeta primers and 13 Jbeta primers. The table came from immunoSEQ multiplex PCR; TCRdb's copy has only in-frame clones and leaves some out. The repertoire consists of 270,000 or so clones, with 92% occurring once and the leading ten covering 1.7%. The sequencing sample was made of PBMCs. The receptors were sampled from a girl aged 2 to 10 in good health and CMV-seronegative.

This rearrangement joins TRBV5-6 to TRBJ1-3, with a tentative D call TRBD1 (5 bases). Germline CDR1 is SGHDT and CDR2 is YYEEEE. The CDR3 has 16 residues. V lost 3 bases and J lost 7, with 20 bases in between. The DNA for the CDR3 is TGTGCCAGCAGCTCGGCGGGACTACCTTACAGCAACACCATATATTTT. Its translation: CASSSAGLPYSNTIYF. The full variable domain, in which reference TRBV5-6 and TRBJ1-3 provide the parts outside the CDR3, is DAGVTQSPTHLIKTRGQQVTLRCSPKSGHDTVSWYQQALGQGPQFIFQYYEEEERQRGNFPDRFSGHQFPNYSSELNVNALLLGDSALYLCASSSAGLPYSNTIYFGEGSWLTVV.

V gene TRBV10-3 combines with J gene TRBJ2-1; 7 bases map to TRBD2. The J segment lost 3 bases and the V segment lost 0 bases, leaving 11 bases of the junction unmatched. The CDR3 is 18 amino acids. CDR1 ENHRY and CDR2 SYGVKD come from the germline V gene. In DNA, the CDR3 is TGTGCCATCAGTGAGTCGAACCCTGGGAGGGGCAGCTACAATGAGCAGTTCTTC. Translation: CAISESNPGRGSYNEQFF.

CDR3 DNA sequence: TGTGCCAGCAGCTTAGAGCCCACAGGGGCCACTGAAGCTTTCTTT. Its translation: CASSLEPTGATEAFF. The rearrangement uses TRBV7-8 and TRBJ1-1, with TRBD1 identical over 7 bases. Trimming removed 1 base from V and 4 bases from J; junction bases left unmatched: 6. Germline CDR1 is SGHVS and CDR2 is FQNEAQ. The CDR3 covers 15 residues.

The chain is built from TRBV15 and TRBJ1-4, with D unresolved. CDR1 is LNHNV and CDR2 is YYDKDF in the germline V gene (reference sequence). The CDR3 totals 12 residues. Trimming pared 7 bases from V and 7 bases from J, leaving 10 bases between. CDR3 in amino acids: CATKPEGEKLFF. The CDR3 coding sequence is TGTGCCACCAAGCCCGAGGGTGAAAAACTGTTTTTT.

The chain joins TRBV7-9 to TRBJ1-1; D call uncertain. Germline lookup yields CDR1 SEHNR and CDR2 FQNEAQ (reference sequence). Trimming removed 2 bases from V and 4 bases from J, with 11 bases in between. The CDR3 has 14 residues. The CDR3 is CASSLSEVGTEAFF. CDR3 in DNA: TGTGCCAGCAGCTTATCGGAGGTAGGCACTGAAGCTTTCTTT.

This chain joins TRBV6-5 and TRBJ2-2, with a tentative D call TRBD1 (5 bases). Trimming removed 2 bases from V and 1 base from J, with 11 bases in between. Germline V CDR1 and CDR2: MNHEY, SVGAGI. The CDR3 is 16 residues long. In nucleotides, the CDR3 is TGTGCCAGCAGTTACAGTAGGGGCAAGAACACCGGGGAGCTGTTTTTT. The encoded protein is CASSYSRGKNTGELFF.

The chain couples TRBV30 to TRBJ2-3; 7 nucleotides line up with TRBD1. Germline-derived CDR1 and CDR2 are GTSNPN and SVGIG (reference sequence). The J segment lost 2 bases and the V segment lost 3 bases, leaving 5 bases of the junction unmatched. CDR3 length: 14 residues. CDR3 protein: CAWRDRPYTDTQYF. As DNA, the CDR3 is TGTGCCTGGAGGGACAGGCCCTACACAGATACGCAGTATTTT.

The J gene is TRBJ2-5, the V gene TRBV5-1, with 7 bases aligning to TRBD2. Losses at the gene ends were 4 bases for V and 3 bases for J; bases not matched to a gene: 9. Germline loops: CDR1 SGHRS, CDR2 YFSETQ. CDR3 length: 15 residues. DNA for the CDR3: TGCGCCAGCAGCCCGGCGTGGGGGGGAGAAGAGACCCAGTACTTC. The encoded protein is CASSPAWGGEETQYF. Supplemented by reference TRBV5-1 and TRBJ2-5, the full variable domain reads KAGVTQTPRYLIKTRGQQVTLSCSPISGHRSVSWYQQTPGQGLQFLFEYFSETQRNKGNFPGRFSGRQFSNSRSEMNVSTLELGDSALYLCASSPAWGGEETQYFGPGTRLLVL.

The V gene is TRBV4-1, the J gene TRBJ2-7, with D perhaps TRBD1 (6 bases). The germline CDR1 and CDR2 sequences are MGHRA and YSYEKL. V lost 0 bases, J lost 4 bases, and 13 bases lay in between. This CDR3 comprises 15 residues. The CDR3: CASSQDYRERYEQYF. The CDR3 nucleotides are TGCGCCAGCAGCCAAGACTACAGGGAAAGGTACGAGCAGTACTTC.

The chain joins TRBV28 to TRBJ2-2; TRBD1 might be the D (6 bases). Germline CDR1 and CDR2: MDHEN and SYDVKM. CDR3 size: 16 residues. V dropped 10 bases and J dropped 4 bases, with 22 bases sitting between them. CDR3 nucleotides: TGTGCCACTACGTCACCGGGACATGGATTCACCGGGGAGCTGTTTTTT. It encodes CATTSPGHGFTGELFF. Complete variable domain (other parts from reference TRBV28 and TRBJ2-2): DVKVTQSSRYLVKRTGEKVFLECVQDMDHENMFWYRQDPGLGLRLIYFSYDVKMKEKGDIPEGYSVSREKKERFSLILESASTNQTSMYLCATTSPGHGFTGELFFGEGSRLTVL.

The V call is TRBV7-6, the J call TRBJ2-1, with D hard to call. Looked up from germline, CDR1 is SGHVS and CDR2 is FNYEAQ. The CDR3 covers 13 residues. Between the trimmed V and J ends, which lost 3 bases and 0 bases, there was a span of 3 bases. CDR3 region: CASSFSSYNEQFF. CDR3 DNA sequence: TGTGCCAGCAGCTTCAGCTCCTACAATGAGCAGTTCTTC.

V usage is TRBV19 and J usage is TRBJ2-7; D gene ambiguous. The CDR3 consists of 15 residues. Germline V gene lookup returns CDR1 LNHDA and CDR2 SQIVND (reference sequence). V was clipped by 1 base and J by 0 bases, with 10 bases between them. The CDR3 DNA follows: TGTGCCAGTAGTATAGGCGGCAGCCGCTCCTACGAGCAGTACTTC. Translated: CASSIGGSRSYEQYF.

The gene calls are TRBV7-6 and TRBJ1-3; 12 bases fit TRBD1. Germline lookup yields CDR1 SGHVS and CDR2 FNYEAQ. Losses at the gene ends were 5 bases for V and 4 bases for J; bases not matched to a gene: 6. The CDR3 covers 16 residues. CDR3 coding DNA: TGTGCCAGCAGCCAGGGACAGGGGGCAGCAGGAAACACCATATATTTT. Translated, it gives CASSQGQGAAGNTIYF.

The gene calls are TRBV7-3 and TRBJ1-1, with TRBD1 identical over 12 bases. Germline lookup yields CDR1 SGHTA and CDR2 FQGTGA. The CDR3 loop spans 18 amino acids. Trimming at V came to 4 bases and at J to 4 bases, leaving 13 bases not matched to a gene. The CDR3 loop is CASSSRAPGQGATTEAFF. CDR3 nucleotides: TGTGCCAGCAGCTCCCGGGCCCCGGGACAGGGGGCTACCACTGAAGCTTTCTTT. Full variable domain (remainder filled in from reference TRBV7-3 and TRBJ1-1): GAGVSQTPSNKVTEKGKYVELRCDPISGHTALYWYRQSLGQGPEFLIYFQGTGAADDSGLPNDRFFAVRPEGSVSTLKIQRTERGDSAVYLCASSSRAPGQGATTEAFFGQGTRLTVV.